Here is one TCR beta chain with its context. Its antigen is unknown. The record originates from a study of T cell responses to AZD1222 COVID-19 vaccine. Study outcomes and limitations: White British ancestry dominated among donors, who included more females, and clonal diversity was possibly underestimated. Spike-wide vaccine-associated CD4 TCRs dominated at 160-218 and 743-854.

Assay: immunoSEQ multiplex PCR; the TCRdb copy retains only in-frame clones and omits some. The data hold tens of thousands of clones, with roughly 90% observed a single time. The CDR3 runs 11 residues. The germline V and J ends were trimmed by 0 bases and 7 bases, with 4 bases remaining between them. Per germline, CDR1 MGHRA and CDR2 YSYEKL. The sample in question was peripheral blood, obtained on day 0 of AZD1222 vaccination. The clonotype was recovered from an adult in good health. V usage is TRBV4-1 and J usage is TRBJ2-7, with unresolved D. CDR3 amino acids: CASSQEGEQYF. In DNA, the CDR3 is TGCGCCAGCAGCCAAGAGGGGGAGCAGTACTTC.